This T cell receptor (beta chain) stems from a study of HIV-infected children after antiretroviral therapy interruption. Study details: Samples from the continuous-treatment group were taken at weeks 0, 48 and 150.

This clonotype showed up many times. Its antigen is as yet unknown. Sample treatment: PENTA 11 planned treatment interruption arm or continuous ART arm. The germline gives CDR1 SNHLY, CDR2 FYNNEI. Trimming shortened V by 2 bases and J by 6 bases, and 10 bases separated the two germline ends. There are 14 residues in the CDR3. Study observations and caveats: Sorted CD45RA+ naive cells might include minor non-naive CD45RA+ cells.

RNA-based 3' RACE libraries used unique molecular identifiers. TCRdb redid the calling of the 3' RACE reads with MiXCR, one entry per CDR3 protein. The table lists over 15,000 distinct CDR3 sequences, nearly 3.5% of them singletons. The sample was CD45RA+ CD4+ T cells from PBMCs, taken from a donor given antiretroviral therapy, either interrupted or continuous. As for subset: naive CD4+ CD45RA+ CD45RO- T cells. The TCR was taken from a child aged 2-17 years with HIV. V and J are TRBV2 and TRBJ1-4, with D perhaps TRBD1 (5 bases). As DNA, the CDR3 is TGTGCCAGCAGTGAAAGAGGGGACGATGAAAAACTGTTTTTT. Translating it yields CASSERGDDEKLFF.